The clone carrying this TCR beta chain was found a few times. The sample originates from a study of identifying expanded T cells in peripheral blood. The CDR3 spans 14 residues. The V gene lost 2 bases and the J gene lost 2 bases, with 9 bases spanning the gap. Germline lookup yields CDR1 SGHTS and CDR2 YDEGEE. Profiling relied on immunoSEQ multiplex PCR, and the TCRdb table lists in-frame clones only, not all of them. The sample shows roughly 81,000 clones, roughly 84% of them seen only once. This TCR was recovered from a person aged 18 to 70 in good health. The sequenced sample consisted of blood. The chain couples TRBV5-8 to TRBJ2-3; D is perhaps TRBD1 or TRBD2 (6 bases each). The CDR3 spells CASSFGGHTDTQYF. CDR3 DNA: TGTGCCAGCAGCTTTGGGGGGCACACAGATACGCAGTATTTT.